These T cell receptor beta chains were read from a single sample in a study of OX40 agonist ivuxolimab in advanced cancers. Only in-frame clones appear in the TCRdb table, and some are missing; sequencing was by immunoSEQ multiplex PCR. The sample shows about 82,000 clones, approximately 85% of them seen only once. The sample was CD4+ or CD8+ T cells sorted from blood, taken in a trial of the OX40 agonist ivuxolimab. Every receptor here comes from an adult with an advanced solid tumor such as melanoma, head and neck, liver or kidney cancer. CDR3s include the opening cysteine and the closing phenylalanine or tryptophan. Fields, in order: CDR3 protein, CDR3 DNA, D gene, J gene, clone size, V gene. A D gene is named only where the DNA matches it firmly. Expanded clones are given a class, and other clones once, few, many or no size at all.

cdr3_aa: CASSSLAGSSYEQYF
cdr3_nt: TGTGCCAGCAGTTCTCTAGCGGGGTCCTCCTACGAGCAGTACTTC
d_call: TRBD2
j_call: TRBJ2-7
clone_size: -
v_call: TRBV27

cdr3_aa: CASSPKSGGLNTEAFF
cdr3_nt: TGTGCCAGCTCACCCAAGTCAGGGGGGCTGAACACTGAAGCTTTCTTT
d_call: TRBD1
j_call: TRBJ1-1
clone_size: -
v_call: TRBV18

cdr3_aa: CASSPVGQGVTDTQYF
cdr3_nt: TGTGCCAGCTCACCGGTAGGGCAGGGGGTCACAGATACGCAGTATTTT
d_call: TRBD1
j_call: TRBJ2-3
clone_size: -
v_call: TRBV18

cdr3_aa: CASRAGASGSSEQYF
cdr3_nt: TGTGCCAGCAGGGCAGGGGCTAGCGGGAGCTCCGAGCAGTACTTC
d_call: TRBD2
j_call: TRBJ2-7
clone_size: -
v_call: TRBV27

cdr3_aa: CASSAGWGYGYTF
cdr3_nt: TGTGCCAGCAGTGCCGGGTGGGGCTATGGCTACACCTTC
d_call: -
j_call: TRBJ1-2
clone_size: -
v_call: TRBV25-1

cdr3_aa: CASSLGVAGERTDTQYF
cdr3_nt: TGTGCCAGCAGCTTGGGCGTAGCGGGGGAACGCACAGATACGCAGTATTTT
d_call: TRBD2
j_call: TRBJ2-3
clone_size: -
v_call: TRBV5-4

cdr3_aa: CASTGQRNTEAFF
cdr3_nt: TGTGCCAGCACCGGACAGCGGAACACTGAAGCTTTCTTT
d_call: -
j_call: TRBJ1-1
clone_size: -
v_call: TRBV6-1

cdr3_aa: CASSSGQGKQETQYF
cdr3_nt: TGTGCCAGCAGCTCGGGACAGGGAAAACAAGAGACCCAGTACTTC
d_call: TRBD1
j_call: TRBJ2-5
clone_size: -
v_call: TRBV11-3

cdr3_aa: CASSLEGTSGSNEQFF
cdr3_nt: TGTGCCAGCAGCTTAGAAGGGACTAGCGGGAGTAATGAGCAGTTCTTC
d_call: TRBD2
j_call: TRBJ2-1
clone_size: -
v_call: TRBV11-3

cdr3_aa: CASRSSPLYNEQFF
cdr3_nt: TGTGCCAGCAGAAGTTCTCCCCTTTACAATGAGCAGTTCTTC
d_call: -
j_call: TRBJ2-1
clone_size: -
v_call: TRBV2

cdr3_aa: CASSLGDRGAEKLFF
cdr3_nt: TGCGCCAGCAGCTTGGGGGACAGGGGGGCGGAAAAACTGTTTTTT
d_call: TRBD1
j_call: TRBJ1-4
clone_size: -
v_call: TRBV5-1

cdr3_aa: CASSPRLSDNEQFF
cdr3_nt: TGTGCCAGCTCACCACGCCTTAGTGACAATGAGCAGTTCTTC
d_call: -
j_call: TRBJ2-1
clone_size: -
v_call: TRBV18

cdr3_aa: CASSLGVLADNEQFF
cdr3_nt: TGTGCCAGCAGCTTGGGCGTACTAGCGGATAATGAGCAGTTCTTC
d_call: TRBD2
j_call: TRBJ2-1
clone_size: -
v_call: TRBV5-4

cdr3_aa: CAISAQTGKDTQYF
cdr3_nt: TGTGCCATCAGTGCCCAAACAGGGAAAGATACGCAGTATTTT
d_call: -
j_call: TRBJ2-3
clone_size: -
v_call: TRBV10-3

cdr3_aa: CASTGGTGYGYTF
cdr3_nt: TGTGCCAGCACGGGGGGCACGGGCTATGGCTACACCTTC
d_call: -
j_call: TRBJ1-2
clone_size: -
v_call: TRBV2

cdr3_aa: CASSLGQYTGELFF
cdr3_nt: TGTGCCAGCAGCTTAGGACAGTACACCGGGGAGCTGTTTTTT
d_call: -
j_call: TRBJ2-2
clone_size: -
v_call: TRBV7-2

cdr3_aa: CASSGGSNQPQHF
cdr3_nt: TGTGCCAGCTCAGGGGGTTCTAATCAGCCCCAGCATTTT
d_call: -
j_call: TRBJ1-5
clone_size: once
v_call: TRBV18

cdr3_aa: CASSNLGLSLGGANVLTF
cdr3_nt: TGCGCCAGCAGCAACCTGGGACTAAGTCTGGGTGGGGCCAACGTCCTGACTTTC
d_call: TRBD2
j_call: TRBJ2-6
clone_size: -
v_call: TRBV5-1

cdr3_aa: CASSQRQGGEAFF
cdr3_nt: TGCGCCAGCAGCCAGAGACAGGGTGGTGAAGCTTTCTTT
d_call: TRBD1
j_call: TRBJ1-1
clone_size: -
v_call: TRBV4-1

cdr3_aa: CASNSDRASYGYTF
cdr3_nt: TGTGCCAGCAATAGTGACAGGGCCTCCTATGGCTACACCTTC
d_call: TRBD1
j_call: TRBJ1-2
clone_size: -
v_call: TRBV7-9

cdr3_aa: CASSLNRGWETQYF
cdr3_nt: TGTGCCAGCAGCTTGAACAGGGGATGGGAGACCCAGTACTTC
d_call: TRBD1
j_call: TRBJ2-5
clone_size: -
v_call: TRBV2

cdr3_aa: CASSWSTAGQPQHF
cdr3_nt: TGTGCCAGCAGTTGGTCTACCGCTGGGCAGCCCCAGCATTTT
d_call: -
j_call: TRBJ1-5
clone_size: -
v_call: TRBV6-6

cdr3_aa: CASSGDRTGSYTF
cdr3_nt: TGCGCCAGCAGCGGCGATCGGACAGGGAGCTACACCTTC
d_call: TRBD1
j_call: TRBJ1-2
clone_size: once
v_call: TRBV5-1

cdr3_aa: CASSFLLKIMNTEAFF
cdr3_nt: TGTGCCAGCAGCTTCCTTTTAAAGATCATGAACACTGAAGCTTTCTTT
d_call: -
j_call: TRBJ1-1
clone_size: few
v_call: TRBV5-6

cdr3_aa: CASSPVRSSGNTIYF
cdr3_nt: TGTGCCAGCTCACCAGTGCGGAGCTCTGGAAACACCATATATTTT
d_call: -
j_call: TRBJ1-3
clone_size: -
v_call: TRBV18

cdr3_aa: CASTKDREPYGYTF
cdr3_nt: TGTGCCAGCACGAAGGACAGGGAACCCTATGGCTACACCTTC
d_call: TRBD1
j_call: TRBJ1-2
clone_size: -
v_call: TRBV18

cdr3_aa: CASRRQESDTQYF
cdr3_nt: TGTGCCAGTAGGAGACAGGAGTCAGATACGCAGTATTTT
d_call: -
j_call: TRBJ2-3
clone_size: -
v_call: TRBV19

cdr3_aa: CASSHWDRGGYTF
cdr3_nt: TGTGCCAGCAGCCATTGGGACAGGGGCGGCTACACCTTC
d_call: TRBD1
j_call: TRBJ1-2
clone_size: few
v_call: TRBV11-2

cdr3_aa: CASSRTMGQNEETQYF
cdr3_nt: TGTGCCAGCAGCCGCACGATGGGACAGAATGAAGAGACCCAGTACTTC
d_call: TRBD1
j_call: TRBJ2-5
clone_size: -
v_call: TRBV4-2

cdr3_aa: CASSLIRWHRDDEKLFF
cdr3_nt: TGTGCCAGCAGCTTAATTAGGTGGCACAGGGATGATGAAAAACTGTTTTTT
d_call: -
j_call: TRBJ1-4
clone_size: -
v_call: TRBV7-9

cdr3_aa: CAIRNPVESLHF
cdr3_nt: TGTGCCATCCGAAACCCAGTCGAATCCCTCCACTTT
d_call: -
j_call: TRBJ1-6
clone_size: few
v_call: TRBV6-1

cdr3_aa: CASSFQDTQYF
cdr3_nt: TGTGCCAGCAGCTTTCAAGATACGCAGTATTTT
d_call: -
j_call: TRBJ2-3
clone_size: -
v_call: TRBV5-4

cdr3_aa: CASSVDRNTEAFF
cdr3_nt: TGCGCCAGCAGCGTGGACAGGAACACTGAAGCTTTCTTT
d_call: -
j_call: TRBJ1-1
clone_size: once
v_call: TRBV5-1

cdr3_aa: CASSPWGGQGWPQPQHF
cdr3_nt: TGTGCCAGCAGCCCCTGGGGTGGGCAGGGGTGGCCTCAGCCCCAGCATTTT
d_call: -
j_call: TRBJ1-5
clone_size: -
v_call: TRBV5-5

cdr3_aa: CASSIAGTGVTDTQYF
cdr3_nt: TGTGCCAGCAGCATCGCCGGGACAGGGGTTACAGATACGCAGTATTTT
d_call: TRBD1
j_call: TRBJ2-3
clone_size: -
v_call: TRBV11-1

cdr3_aa: CASSLAYSSYNEQFF
cdr3_nt: TGTGCCAGCAGCTTAGCGTACAGCTCCTACAATGAGCAGTTCTTC
d_call: -
j_call: TRBJ2-1
clone_size: -
v_call: TRBV11-1

cdr3_aa: CASTQSTGTGELFF
cdr3_nt: TGTGCCAGCACCCAATCTACAGGGACCGGGGAGCTGTTTTTT
d_call: -
j_call: TRBJ2-2
clone_size: -
v_call: TRBV9

cdr3_aa: CASSLADEGSGANVLTF
cdr3_nt: TGTGCCAGCAGTTTAGCCGATGAGGGCTCTGGGGCCAACGTCCTGACTTTC
d_call: -
j_call: TRBJ2-6
clone_size: -
v_call: TRBV28

cdr3_aa: CASSQDSQETQYF
cdr3_nt: TGCGCCAGCAGCCAGGACTCCCAAGAGACCCAGTACTTC
d_call: -
j_call: TRBJ2-5
clone_size: -
v_call: TRBV5-1

cdr3_aa: CASSAPGQAPGELFF
cdr3_nt: TGTGCCAGCAGCGCACCGGGACAGGCTCCCGGGGAGCTGTTTTTT
d_call: TRBD1
j_call: TRBJ2-2
clone_size: -
v_call: TRBV5-4

cdr3_aa: CASSQDRTAGGTDTQYF
cdr3_nt: TGCGCCAGCAGCCAAGATAGAACGGCAGGAGGCACAGATACGCAGTATTTT
d_call: -
j_call: TRBJ2-3
clone_size: -
v_call: TRBV4-3

cdr3_aa: CAWSAPLQTIQYF
cdr3_nt: TGTGCCTGGAGTGCCCCTCTACAAACTATCCAGTACTTC
d_call: -
j_call: TRBJ2-7
clone_size: -
v_call: TRBV30

cdr3_aa: CASSLGELQETQYF
cdr3_nt: TGTGCCAGCAGCCTGGGCGAACTCCAAGAGACCCAGTACTTC
d_call: -
j_call: TRBJ2-5
clone_size: -
v_call: TRBV5-4

cdr3_aa: CASSLGWGYGYTF
cdr3_nt: TGTGCCAGCAGCTTAGGGTGGGGCTATGGCTACACCTTC
d_call: -
j_call: TRBJ1-2
clone_size: -
v_call: TRBV7-9

cdr3_aa: CASSQIWETQYF
cdr3_nt: TGTGCCAGCAGCCAGATATGGGAGACCCAGTACTTC
d_call: -
j_call: TRBJ2-5
clone_size: -
v_call: TRBV28

cdr3_aa: CASSIAKQGNYGYTF
cdr3_nt: TGTGCCAGTAGTATAGCCAAACAGGGTAACTATGGCTACACCTTC
d_call: -
j_call: TRBJ1-2
clone_size: -
v_call: TRBV19

cdr3_aa: CASSDRGWAETQYF
cdr3_nt: TGTGCCAGCAGTGACAGGGGCTGGGCGGAGACCCAGTACTTC
d_call: -
j_call: TRBJ2-5
clone_size: -
v_call: TRBV2

cdr3_aa: CASSQELRTEAFF
cdr3_nt: TGTGCCAGCAGCCAAGAATTACGCACTGAAGCTTTCTTT
d_call: -
j_call: TRBJ1-1
clone_size: -
v_call: TRBV14

cdr3_aa: CSVLGLAGLTGELFF
cdr3_nt: TGCAGCGTCTTAGGACTAGCGGGGCTCACCGGGGAGCTGTTTTTT
d_call: TRBD2
j_call: TRBJ2-2
clone_size: -
v_call: TRBV29-1

cdr3_aa: CASSLGPQGYTDTQYF
cdr3_nt: TGCGCCAGCAGCTTGGGTCCTCAAGGGTACACAGATACGCAGTATTTT
d_call: -
j_call: TRBJ2-3
clone_size: -
v_call: TRBV5-1